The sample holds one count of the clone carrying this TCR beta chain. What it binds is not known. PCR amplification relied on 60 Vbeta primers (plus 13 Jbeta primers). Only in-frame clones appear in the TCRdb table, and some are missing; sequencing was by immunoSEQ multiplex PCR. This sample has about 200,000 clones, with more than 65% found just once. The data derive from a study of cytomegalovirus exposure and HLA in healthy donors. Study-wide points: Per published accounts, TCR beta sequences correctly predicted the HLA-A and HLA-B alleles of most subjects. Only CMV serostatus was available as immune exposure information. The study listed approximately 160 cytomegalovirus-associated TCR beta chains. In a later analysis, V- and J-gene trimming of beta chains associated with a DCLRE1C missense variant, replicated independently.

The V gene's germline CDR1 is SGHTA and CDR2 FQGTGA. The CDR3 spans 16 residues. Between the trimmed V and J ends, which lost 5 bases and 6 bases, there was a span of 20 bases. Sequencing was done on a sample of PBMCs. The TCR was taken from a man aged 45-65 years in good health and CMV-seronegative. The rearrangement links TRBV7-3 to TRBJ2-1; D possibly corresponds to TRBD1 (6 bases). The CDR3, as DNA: TGTGCCAGCAGCCCAAATGCCAGGGGTGGGGGCAATGAGCAGTTCTTC. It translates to CASSPNARGGGNEQFF.